The rows below give T cell receptor beta chains drawn from one sample of a study. TCRdb used MiXCR to reprocess the 5' RACE reads, holding one entry per CDR3 protein. The table records about 8,900 distinct CDR3 sequences, around a quarter of them present only once. Material: naive CD4+ T cells sorted from a lymph node. The source of these receptors is a female donor with breast cancer. CDR3s include the opening cysteine and the closing phenylalanine or tryptophan.

CDR3 length: 15
J gene: TRBJ2-7
V gene: TRBV5-1
CDR3 protein: CASSLDGSKAYEQYF

CDR3 length: 11
J gene: TRBJ1-3
V gene: TRBV12-3/TRBV12-4
CDR3 protein: CASSQKNTIYF

CDR3 length: 14
J gene: TRBJ2-1
V gene: TRBV11-2
CDR3 protein: CASSPEGSYNEQFF

CDR3 length: 14
J gene: TRBJ2-1
V gene: TRBV6-5
CDR3 protein: CASSYLGSYNEQFF

CDR3 length: 14
J gene: TRBJ2-1
V gene: TRBV7-3
CDR3 protein: CASSPRPSYNEQFF

CDR3 length: 17
J gene: TRBJ2-2
V gene: TRBV4-2
CDR3 protein: CASSPSGLAGFTGELFF

CDR3 length: 15
J gene: TRBJ2-5
V gene: TRBV5-1
CDR3 protein: CASSRGLAGRETQYF

CDR3 length: 15
J gene: TRBJ2-3
V gene: TRBV4-1
CDR3 protein: CASSQVRRGTDTQYF

CDR3 length: 13
J gene: TRBJ1-5
V gene: TRBV20-1
CDR3 protein: CSARGGSNQPRHF

CDR3 length: 14
J gene: TRBJ1-5
V gene: TRBV20-1
CDR3 protein: CSARGQGPFAPQHF

CDR3 length: 17
J gene: TRBJ1-1
V gene: TRBV5-1
CDR3 protein: CASSLYRGEPLNTEAFF

CDR3 length: 16
J gene: TRBJ2-1
V gene: TRBV9
CDR3 protein: CASSASGTSGSNEQFF

CDR3 length: 16
J gene: TRBJ1-6
V gene: TRBV20-1
CDR3 protein: CCASRSSLSYNSPLHF

CDR3 length: 14
J gene: TRBJ1-2
V gene: TRBV28
CDR3 protein: CASSSGQGARGYTF

CDR3 length: 14
J gene: TRBJ1-1
V gene: TRBV18
CDR3 protein: CASSPQRTNTEAFF

CDR3 length: 17
J gene: TRBJ2-7
V gene: TRBV18
CDR3 protein: CASSLDGTYGPLIEQYF

CDR3 length: 13
J gene: TRBJ1-1
V gene: TRBV6-5
CDR3 protein: CASSRRSLTEAFF

CDR3 length: 14
J gene: TRBJ2-1
V gene: TRBV24-1
CDR3 protein: CATSDGLAGNEQFF

CDR3 length: 15
J gene: TRBJ1-6
V gene: TRBV20-1
CDR3 protein: CSARVRGQRDSPLHF

CDR3 length: 14
J gene: TRBJ2-7
V gene: TRBV7-2
CDR3 protein: CASASGGLALEQYF

CDR3 length: 16
J gene: TRBJ1-2
V gene: TRBV7-6
CDR3 protein: CASSPTGIRGGYGYTF

CDR3 length: 16
J gene: TRBJ2-6
V gene: TRBV7-3
CDR3 protein: CASSLFAGSGANVLTF

CDR3 length: 13
J gene: TRBJ2-7
V gene: TRBV5-4
CDR3 protein: CASSFMGSTEQYF

CDR3 length: 15
J gene: TRBJ2-5
V gene: TRBV9
CDR3 protein: CASSPTTSSQETQYF

CDR3 length: 17
J gene: TRBJ2-2
V gene: TRBV6-5
CDR3 protein: CASSYYSRTGVTGELFF

CDR3 length: 15
J gene: TRBJ1-5
V gene: TRBV10-3
CDR3 protein: CATTPTGGSNQPQHF

CDR3 length: 15
J gene: TRBJ1-4
V gene: TRBV6-6
CDR3 protein: CASSYSQGESEKLFF

CDR3 length: 15
J gene: TRBJ2-7
V gene: TRBV20-1
CDR3 protein: CSASEIQGQAYEQYF

CDR3 length: 13
J gene: TRBJ2-1
V gene: TRBV20-1
CDR3 protein: CSASSGGVNEQFF

CDR3 length: 14
J gene: TRBJ2-1
V gene: TRBV25-1
CDR3 protein: CATSTGTPYNEQFF

CDR3 length: 16
J gene: TRBJ2-3
V gene: TRBV28
CDR3 protein: CASSATEGGYTDTQYF

CDR3 length: 14
J gene: TRBJ2-1
V gene: TRBV6-2/TRBV6-3
CDR3 protein: CASSYTGVINEQFF

CDR3 length: 15
J gene: TRBJ1-1
V gene: TRBV20-1
CDR3 protein: CSARDVRTGFTEAFF

CDR3 length: 13
J gene: TRBJ1-1
V gene: TRBV29-1
CDR3 protein: CSVWDRLNTEAFF

CDR3 length: 16
J gene: TRBJ2-7
V gene: TRBV5-6
CDR3 protein: CASSLYSVRGSGEQYF

CDR3 length: 15
J gene: TRBJ1-5
V gene: TRBV6-6
CDR3 protein: CASSISGNSNQPQHF

CDR3 length: 15
J gene: TRBJ1-2
V gene: TRBV24-1
CDR3 protein: CATSDANKGLYGYTF

CDR3 length: 15
J gene: TRBJ2-3
V gene: TRBV20-1
CDR3 protein: CSATRSGRAADAQYF

CDR3 length: 16
J gene: TRBJ2-1
V gene: TRBV5-6
CDR3 protein: CASIRGLSGSYNEQFF

CDR3 length: 15
J gene: TRBJ2-3
V gene: TRBV7-2
CDR3 protein: CASSLLGTSTDTQYF

CDR3 length: 12
J gene: TRBJ1-6
V gene: TRBV11-3
CDR3 protein: CASGGRRSPPHF

CDR3 length: 13
J gene: TRBJ2-7
V gene: TRBV13
CDR3 protein: CASSLRGRGEQYF

CDR3 length: 15
J gene: TRBJ2-1
V gene: TRBV6-1
CDR3 protein: CASRLQGISYNEQFF

CDR3 length: 17
J gene: TRBJ2-1
V gene: TRBV5-1
CDR3 protein: CASSLAPGTVLYNEQFF

CDR3 length: 16
J gene: TRBJ2-2
V gene: TRBV4-2
CDR3 protein: CASSQGQGLGTGELFF

CDR3 length: 12
J gene: TRBJ2-7
V gene: TRBV18
CDR3 protein: CASSPSDYEQYF

CDR3 length: 15
J gene: TRBJ1-1
V gene: TRBV6-1
CDR3 protein: CASRAFTGGDTEAFF